This entry concerns a single TCR beta chain. The antigen it recognizes is unknown. Per-base qualities were not stored, and no clone one base away is much larger. The data derive from a study of identical twins listed by TCRdb under 2016. Study-wide context: TCR alpha and beta repertoires from monozygotic twins, unrelated adults of various ages and cord blood were deep-sequenced to test whether fetal clonotypes persist. To rule out contamination, replicate twin experiments were performed at different times with different library preparation protocols.

The CDR3 contains 13 residues, cysteine and phenylalanine counted. Of all the DNA, just the CDR3 is kept, 39 bases in frame from base 1. V drops 6 bases and J drops 7 bases, leaving 16 bases in between. The germline V gene (reference sequence) provides CDR1 DFQATT and CDR2 SNEGSKA. Libraries came from 5' RACE. Data came from an Illumina HiSeq 2000. Template switching introduced a universal primer binding site; the final cDNA contained a unique molecular identifier, enabling accurate counting of TCR cDNA molecules. Specific primers in the conserved constant-segment region were used to synthesize first-strand cDNA for TCR alpha and beta chains. To control for contamination, every cDNA library was double barcoded, receiving both a SMART-Mk sample barcode and Illumina barcodes. TruSeq adapter sequences, together with Illumina sample barcodes, were added in two successive PCR steps. TCR alpha and beta cDNA libraries were sequenced on the Illumina HiSeq platform with custom primers. Regarding the original processing steps: Raw reads were processed with MiGEC to extract unique molecular identifiers, and MiXCR was used to determine CDR3 positions. For each individual, recombination models were inferred using an EM algorithm with the repgenHMM and IGoR tools. Shared clonotypes were analyzed with the tcR package in R, and sharing was normalized by the product of cloneset sizes. To study raw recombination free of thymic and clonal selection effects, out-of-frame nonproductive sequences were analyzed. TCRdb passed the public sequencing reads through fastp at Q25 and MiXCR, retaining productive beta sequences. Every CDR3 protein is listed once, alongside the most common genes and DNA of its rows. TCRdb assigned the V and J calls; the authors' analysis was not used. This sample has hundreds of thousands of distinct CDR3 sequences in its table, and under 9% of those were observed once. More than 2% of the sample goes to the ten largest clones.

Every donor was a healthy Caucasian. Three pairs of female monozygotic twins, all aged roughly 18 to 29 years, were included in the twin cohort. Miltenyi CD45RO+ enrichment and human naive T-cell isolation kits were used to isolate memory (CD45RO+) and naive T cells from PBMC. The full study reports these points: A weaker excess of twin sharing was found in beta out-of-frame sequences because the signal-to-noise ratio was lowered by fewer shared sequences. Compared with coincidental sharing between unrelated individuals, out-of-frame TCR alpha sequences shared between twins showed an excess of sequences with low generation probability. Out-of-frame TCR alpha sharing in monozygotic twins was systematically underestimated by recombination models, whereas sharing between unrelated individuals was in agreement with the recombination models. Invariant T cells such as MAIT and iNKT could partly confound zero-insertion analyses, though diverse VJ usage argued against this for most clonotypes. Fewer insertions were carried by abundant cord blood beta clonotypes, a similar but weaker trend appeared in young adult naive repertoires, and no such trend appeared in memory repertoires. Conclusions relied on cross-sectional statistical analysis, since the same donors could not be followed over many years.

These same data were also listed under a study on yellow fever vaccine responses in identical twins. As the second paper documents: According to the authors, the vaccine-induced T cell response in identical twins seemed to be partly convergent and partly specific to each individual. The study precisely tracked vaccine-responding T cell clones in identical twins.

Sequenced material: memory (CD45RO+) T cells sorted from blood. The meaning of the sample's cell subset or site label: CD45RO+ enriched T cells. This TCR was sampled from a woman between 18 and 29 years old in good health. The chain links TRBV20-1 with TRBJ1-5; a tentative D call is TRBD1 (6 bases match). The base sequence is TGCAGTGCCCCGTCGGGGGCAAAGCAGCCCCAGCATTTT. Protein translation: CSAPSGAKQPQHF.